The 12 T cell receptor beta chains reported below all come from one sample, sequenced in a study of technical replicates of blood from several donors. Here immunoSEQ multiplex PCR was the method, and the copy in TCRdb shows in-frame clones only, minus some. The sample shows more than 10,000 clones, about 76% of them seen only once. Specimen: PBMCs. The receptors derive from a human donor in good health.

This chain joins TRBV9 and TRBJ2-1, with TRBD2 matching 7 bases. Per the germline V gene, CDR1 is SGDLS and CDR2 is YYNGEE. The V segment lost 5 bases and the J segment 0 bases; nucleotides outside the gene matches: 5. This CDR3 is built from 15 residues. The CDR3 coding sequence is TGTGCCAGCAGTCCTAGCGGAAGCTCCTACAATGAGCAGTTCTTC. This codes for CASSPSGSSYNEQFF.

The count of this clone is one. The chain carries TRBV2 and TRBJ2-7; 9 bases map to TRBD2. Germline assignment: CDR1 SNHLY and CDR2 FYNNEI. CDR3 length: 14 residues. V was clipped by 4 bases and J by 3 bases; unmatched bases: 4. The CDR3 DNA reads as TGTGCCAGCAGTGGACTAGCGGACATCTACGAGCAGTACTTC. This codes for CASSGLADIYEQYF.

The chain has TRBV10-3 and TRBJ1-5; unclear D gene. The V end was cut by 4 bases, the J end by 7 bases, with 11 bases between. CDR1 and CDR2 from the germline V gene are ENHRY and SYGVKD. CDR3 length: 13 residues. CDR3 sequence (DNA): TGTGCCATCAGTGGGGAGAGCGGCCAGCCCCAGCATTTT. Translated: CAISGESGQPQHF.

J is TRBJ1-5 and V is TRBV28; the D gene is possibly TRBD1 (6 bases). There are 14 residues in the CDR3. Trimming removed 7 bases at V and 7 bases at J, with 17 bases between. Germline CDR1 reads MDHEN; CDR2 reads SYDVKM. This CDR3 is CASITGGLIQPQHF. The CDR3 DNA is TGTGCCAGCATTACGGGGGGCCTTATCCAGCCCCAGCATTTT.

The rearrangement joins TRBV7-3 to TRBJ2-1, with a tentative D call TRBD1 (5 bases). The CDR3 covers 14 residues. Per the germline V gene, CDR1 is SGHTA and CDR2 is FQGTGA. The V end lost 4 bases, the J end lost 5 bases, and 12 bases lay between the germline ends. The chain's CDR3 is CASSSSGLHNEQFF. The CDR3 bases are TGTGCCAGCAGCTCCTCAGGGCTACACAATGAGCAGTTCTTC.

The V and J genes are TRBV7-3 and TRBJ2-3; 7 bases are shared with TRBD2. The J segment lost 5 bases and the V segment lost 4 bases, leaving 9 bases of the junction unmatched. This CDR3 comprises 15 residues. CDR1 is SGHTA, CDR2 FQGTGA, per germline. The CDR3 sequence is CASSSKAGEGDTQYF. The CDR3 DNA follows: TGTGCCAGCAGCTCCAAGGCGGGGGAGGGAGATACGCAGTATTTT.

The chain is built from TRBV15 and TRBJ1-2; 7 nucleotides align to TRBD1. The CDR3 extends over 18 amino acids. The V and J ends lost 0 bases and 1 base, in that order; junction bases with no gene match: 11. Germline CDR1 reads LNHNV; CDR2 reads YYDKDF (reference sequence). The CDR3 is CATSRDKTGAADNYGYTF. In DNA form, the CDR3 reads TGTGCCACCAGCAGAGATAAAACAGGGGCCGCCGATAACTATGGCTACACCTTC.

The chain combines TRBV18 with TRBJ2-1; a possible D gene is TRBD2 (6 bases). The germline CDR1 and CDR2 sequences are KGHSH and LQKENI. The V end was cut by 2 bases, the J end by 7 bases, with 15 bases between. This CDR3 spans 15 amino acids. CDR3 nucleotides: TGTGCCAGCTCACCATTTCACGGGAGTGTTAATGAGCAGTTCTTC. This encodes CASSPFHGSVNEQFF.

In this sample, this clone turned up a few times. V is TRBV18 and J is TRBJ2-1; perhaps TRBD2 as D (5 bases). In germline, CDR1 is KGHSH, CDR2 LQKENI. Trimming pared 3 bases from V and 10 bases from J, leaving 13 bases between. CDR3 length: 13 amino acids. The CDR3 DNA reads as TGTGCCAGCTCACCTAAAGAGAGGGAGGAGCAGTTCTTC. This translates into CASSPKEREEQFF.

The chain recombines TRBV10-2 with TRBJ2-1, with 10 positions matching TRBD1. The germline V gene has CDR1 WSHSY and CDR2 SAAADI. The length of the CDR3 is 17 residues. The J segment lost 2 bases and the V segment lost 4 bases, leaving 8 bases of the junction unmatched. CDR3 nucleotide sequence: TGCGCCAGCAGTGGATTTACCGGGACAGGGGCCTACAATGAGCAGTTCTTC. This encodes CASSGFTGTGAYNEQFF.

This chain links TRBV7-9 with TRBJ1-2, with unresolved D. Trimming pared 5 bases from V and 2 bases from J, leaving 9 bases between. CDR3 length: 13 amino acids. Germline values: CDR1 SEHNR, CDR2 FQNEAQ (reference sequence). CDR3: CASSPPQNYGYTF. The CDR3, as DNA: TGTGCCAGCAGCCCGCCTCAGAACTATGGCTACACCTTC.

This sequence joins TRBV29-1 and TRBJ1-1, with 7 bases lining up with TRBD1. Trimming removed 7 bases from V and 2 bases from J; junction bases left unmatched: 4. The CDR3 runs to 12 residues. The germline CDR1 and CDR2 sequences are SQVTM and ANQGSEA. This CDR3 is CSADRANTEAFF. The CDR3 nucleotides read TGCAGCGCCGACAGGGCCAACACTGAAGCTTTCTTT.